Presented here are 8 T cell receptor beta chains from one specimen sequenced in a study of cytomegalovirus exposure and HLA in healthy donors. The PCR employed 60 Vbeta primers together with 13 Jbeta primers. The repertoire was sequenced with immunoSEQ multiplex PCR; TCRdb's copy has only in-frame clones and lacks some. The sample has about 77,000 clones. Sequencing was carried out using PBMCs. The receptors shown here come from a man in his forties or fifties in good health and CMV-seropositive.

Written as DNA, the CDR3 is TGTGCCAGTACGCGGGACAGGCTTACCTACGAGCAGTACTTC. It is translated as CASTRDRLTYEQYF. V is TRBV5-4 and J is TRBJ2-7; 8 bases match TRBD1. Per germline, CDR1 SGHNT and CDR2 YYREEE (reference sequence). The junction had 9 bases not matched to a gene; V was cut back by 8 bases and J by 2 bases. The CDR3 consists of 14 residues. Filled out from reference TRBV5-4 and TRBJ2-7, the complete variable domain reads ETGVTQSPTHLIKTRGQQVTLRCSSQSGHNTVSWYQQALGQGPQFIFQYYREEENGRGNFPPRFSGLQFPNYSSELNVNALELDDSALYLCASTRDRLTYEQYFGPGTRLTVT.

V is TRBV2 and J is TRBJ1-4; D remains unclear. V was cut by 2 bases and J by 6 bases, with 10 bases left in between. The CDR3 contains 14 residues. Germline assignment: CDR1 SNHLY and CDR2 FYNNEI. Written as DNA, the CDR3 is TGTGCCAGCAGTGAAACGGGGTCTGATGAAAAACTGTTTTTT. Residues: CASSETGSDEKLFF.

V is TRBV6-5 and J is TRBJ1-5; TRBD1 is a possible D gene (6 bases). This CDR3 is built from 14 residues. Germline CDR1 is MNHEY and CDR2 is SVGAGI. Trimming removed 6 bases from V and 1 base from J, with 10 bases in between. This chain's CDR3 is CASRQGGSNQPQHF. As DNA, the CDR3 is TGTGCCAGCAGACAGGGAGGGAGCAATCAGCCCCAGCATTTT.

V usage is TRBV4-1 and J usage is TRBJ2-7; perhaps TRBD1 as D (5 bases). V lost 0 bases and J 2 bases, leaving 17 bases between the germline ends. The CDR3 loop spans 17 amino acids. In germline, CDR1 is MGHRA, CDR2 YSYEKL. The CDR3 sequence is CASSQEREKGIPYEQYF. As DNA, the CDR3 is TGCGCCAGCAGCCAAGAAAGAGAGAAGGGGATCCCCTACGAGCAGTACTTC.

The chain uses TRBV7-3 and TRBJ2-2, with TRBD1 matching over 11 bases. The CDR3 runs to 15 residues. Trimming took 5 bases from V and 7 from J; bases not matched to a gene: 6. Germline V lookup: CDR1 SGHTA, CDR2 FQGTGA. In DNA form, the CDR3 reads TGTGCCAGCAGCGCCGGACAGGGGGCCAACGGGGAGCTGTTTTTT. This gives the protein CASSAGQGANGELFF.

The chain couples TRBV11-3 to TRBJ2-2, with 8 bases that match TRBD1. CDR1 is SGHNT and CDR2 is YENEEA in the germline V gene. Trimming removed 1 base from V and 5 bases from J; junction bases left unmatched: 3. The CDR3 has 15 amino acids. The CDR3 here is CASSLGGQGTGELFF. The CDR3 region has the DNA TGTGCCAGCAGCTTAGGCGGACAGGGAACCGGGGAGCTGTTTTTT.

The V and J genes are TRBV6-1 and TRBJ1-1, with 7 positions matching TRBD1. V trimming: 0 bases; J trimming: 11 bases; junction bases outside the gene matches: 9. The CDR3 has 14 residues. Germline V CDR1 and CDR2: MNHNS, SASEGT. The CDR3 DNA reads TGTGCCAGCAGTGAAGCGCCAGGGGACAGATGGGCTTTCTTT. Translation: CASSEAPGDRWAFF.

The CDR3 loop is CASSYRGVLDGYTF. As DNA, the CDR3 is TGTGCCAGTTCTTACAGGGGAGTTTTAGATGGCTACACCTTC. The rearrangement joins TRBV19 to TRBJ1-2; 7 bases align to TRBD1. The germline V gene encodes CDR1 LNHDA and CDR2 SQIVND (reference sequence). CDR3 length: 14 residues. V shed 8 bases and J 6 bases; nucleotides not matched to a gene: 12.